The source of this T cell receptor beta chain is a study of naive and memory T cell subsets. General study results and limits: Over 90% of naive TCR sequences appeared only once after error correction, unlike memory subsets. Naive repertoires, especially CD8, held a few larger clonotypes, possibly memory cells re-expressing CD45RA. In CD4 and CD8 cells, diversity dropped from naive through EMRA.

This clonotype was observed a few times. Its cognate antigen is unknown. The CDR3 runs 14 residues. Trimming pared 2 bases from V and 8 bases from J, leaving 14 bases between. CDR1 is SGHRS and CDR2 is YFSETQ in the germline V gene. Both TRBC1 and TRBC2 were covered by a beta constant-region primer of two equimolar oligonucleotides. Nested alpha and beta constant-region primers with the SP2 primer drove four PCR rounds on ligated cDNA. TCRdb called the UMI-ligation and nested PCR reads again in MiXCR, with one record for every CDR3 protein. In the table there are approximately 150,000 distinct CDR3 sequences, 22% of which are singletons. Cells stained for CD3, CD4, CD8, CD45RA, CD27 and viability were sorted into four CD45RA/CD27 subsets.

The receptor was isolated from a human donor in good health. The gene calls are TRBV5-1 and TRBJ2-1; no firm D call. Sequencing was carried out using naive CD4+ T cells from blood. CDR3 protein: CASSFPSPSDEQFF. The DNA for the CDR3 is TGCGCCAGCAGCTTCCCCTCCCCCTCGGATGAGCAGTTCTTC. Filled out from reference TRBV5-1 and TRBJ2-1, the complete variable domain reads KAGVTQTPRYLIKTRGQQVTLSCSPISGHRSVSWYQQTPGQGLQFLFEYFSETQRNKGNFPGRFSGRQFSNSRSEMNVSTLELGDSALYLCASSFPSPSDEQFFGPGTRLTVL.